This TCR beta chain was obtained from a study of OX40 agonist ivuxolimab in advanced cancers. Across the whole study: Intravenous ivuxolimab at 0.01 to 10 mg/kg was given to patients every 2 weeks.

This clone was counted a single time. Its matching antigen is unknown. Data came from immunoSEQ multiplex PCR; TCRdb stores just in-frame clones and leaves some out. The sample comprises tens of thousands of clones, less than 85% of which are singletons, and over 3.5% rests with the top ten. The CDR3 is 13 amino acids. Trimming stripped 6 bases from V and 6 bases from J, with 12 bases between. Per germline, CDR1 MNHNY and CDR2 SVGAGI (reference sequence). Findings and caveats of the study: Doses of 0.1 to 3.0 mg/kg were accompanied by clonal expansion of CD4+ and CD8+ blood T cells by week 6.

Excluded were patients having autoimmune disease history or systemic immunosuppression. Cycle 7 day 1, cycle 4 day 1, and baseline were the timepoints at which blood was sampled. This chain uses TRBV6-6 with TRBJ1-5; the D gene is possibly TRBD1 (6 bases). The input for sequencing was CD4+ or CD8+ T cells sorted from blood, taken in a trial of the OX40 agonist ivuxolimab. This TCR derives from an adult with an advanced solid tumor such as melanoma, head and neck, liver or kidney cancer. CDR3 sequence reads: CASSNRAGQPQHF. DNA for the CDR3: TGTGCCAGCAGCAACAGGGCGGGTCAGCCCCAGCATTTT.